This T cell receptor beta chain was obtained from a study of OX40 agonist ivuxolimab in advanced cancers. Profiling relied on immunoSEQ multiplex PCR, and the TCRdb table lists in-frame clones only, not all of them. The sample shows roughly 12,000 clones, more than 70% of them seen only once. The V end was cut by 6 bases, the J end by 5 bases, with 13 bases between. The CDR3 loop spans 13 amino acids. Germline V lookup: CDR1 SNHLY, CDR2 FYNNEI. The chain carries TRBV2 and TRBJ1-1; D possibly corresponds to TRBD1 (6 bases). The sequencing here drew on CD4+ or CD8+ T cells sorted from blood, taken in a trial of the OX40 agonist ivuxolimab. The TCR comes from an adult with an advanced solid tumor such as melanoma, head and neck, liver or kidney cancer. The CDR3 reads CASRARGGTEAFF. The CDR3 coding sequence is TGTGCCAGCAGGGCCAGGGGTGGAACTGAAGCTTTCTTT.